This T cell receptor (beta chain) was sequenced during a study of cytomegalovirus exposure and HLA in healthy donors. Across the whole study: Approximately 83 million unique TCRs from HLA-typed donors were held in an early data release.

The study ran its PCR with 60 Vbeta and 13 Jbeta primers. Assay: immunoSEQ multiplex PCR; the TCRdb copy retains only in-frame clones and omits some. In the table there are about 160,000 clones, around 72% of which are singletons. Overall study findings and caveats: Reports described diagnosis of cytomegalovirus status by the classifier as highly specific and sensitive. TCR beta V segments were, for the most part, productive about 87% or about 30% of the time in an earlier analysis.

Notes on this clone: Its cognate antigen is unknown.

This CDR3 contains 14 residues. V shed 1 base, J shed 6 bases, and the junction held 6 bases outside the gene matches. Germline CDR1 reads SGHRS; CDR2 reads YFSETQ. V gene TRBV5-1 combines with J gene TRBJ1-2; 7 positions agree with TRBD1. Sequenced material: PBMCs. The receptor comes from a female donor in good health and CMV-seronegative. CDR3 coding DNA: TGCGCCAGCAGCTTGTGGGGACAGCCCCATGGCTACACCTTC. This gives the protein CASSLWGQPHGYTF.